Listed below are T cell receptor beta chains from one sample, sequenced in a study of cytomegalovirus exposure and HLA in healthy donors. Assay: immunoSEQ multiplex PCR; the TCRdb copy retains only in-frame clones and omits some. This repertoire comprises about 58,000 clones; its ten largest clones make up less than 4%. Source material: PBMCs. All receptors come from a male donor in good health and CMV-seronegative. The CDR3 runs from the conserved cysteine through the conserved F or W.

TRBV7-2,18,TRBJ1-5,CASSLEARGRGLRQPQHF
TRBV18,16,TRBJ2-1,CASSRTGVGSYNEQFF
TRBV5-4,14,TRBJ1-1,CASSATGRRTEAFF
TRBV21-1,21,TRBJ2-1,CASSKSHRDRGLLSSDNEQFF
TRBV5-1,15,TRBJ2-3,CASSLSGRETDTQYF
TRBV18,16,TRBJ1-2,CASSPQGQGGAYGYTF
TRBV14,18,TRBJ2-7,CASSQDWGRTSIAYEQYF
TRBV18,14,TRBJ2-1,CASSPPGLASEQFF
TRBV28,14,TRBJ1-1,CASSRGTGFTEAFF
TRBV5-1,15,TRBJ2-5,CASSLGGVGKENQYF
TRBV4-2,13,TRBJ2-1,CASSQEVGAQQFF
TRBV7-9,14,TRBJ2-3,CASSSLVFTDTQYF
TRBV28,14,TRBJ2-7,CASSFGTGLYEQYF
TRBV4-2,15,TRBJ1-2,CASSQGVLGGNGYTF
TRBV4-1,17,TRBJ2-1,CASSQDQAGSSYNEQFF
TRBV2,12,TRBJ2-4,CASSEKLNIQYF
TRBV29-1,13,TRBJ2-7,CSVAQGSNYEQYF
TRBV6-5,15,TRBJ2-6,CASSSDRAGANVLTF
TRBV4-3,15,TRBJ2-2,CASSPGSGRTGELFF
TRBV4-2,18,TRBJ2-3,CASSQAMSGGDITDTQYF
TRBV11-1,11,TRBJ1-6,CASSFPPPLHF
TRBV19,19,TRBJ2-1,CASSMVRTRTSGTGNEQFF
TRBV5-1,14,TRBJ2-7,CASSPSGTAFEQYF
TRBV5-6,14,TRBJ1-5,CASSLGRINQPQHF
TRBV9,14,TRBJ2-5,CASSAGPVQETQYF
TRBV6-6,16,TRBJ2-2,CASRLQGGTNTGELFF
TRBV7-9,16,TRBJ2-1,CASSLGPGQGEDEQFF
TRBV18,15,TRBJ2-1,CASSPGGASYNEQFF
TRBV5-1,17,-,CASSLIGSGSVRYEQYF
TRBV7-2,14,TRBJ2-2,CASSGQGGTGELFF
TRBV5-4,13,TRBJ1-2,CASSLRQVYGYTF
TRBV5-1,15,TRBJ2-1,CANLRARVVCDEQFF
TRBV6-6,15,TRBJ2-3,CASSRPGGSTDTQYF
TRBV5-3,12,TRBJ2-3,CARSGRRGPQYF
TRBV25-1,18,TRBJ2-5,CASSEYKASGTSKETQYF
TRBV4-3,17,TRBJ2-5,CASSQRVAGAPGETQYF
TRBV2,13,TRBJ2-7,CATSGVGMVEQYF
TRBV6-5,13,TRBJ1-2,CASSGQGVGGYTF
TRBV5-6,15,TRBJ2-1,CASSLRDRVGNEQFF
TRBV27,11,TRBJ2-7,CATFGHYEQYF
TRBV28,14,TRBJ2-7,CASSPGGRLGEQYF
TRBV4-3,14,TRBJ1-6,CASSQGSPNSPLHF
TRBV6-6,15,TRBJ2-5,CASSYTLERGETQYF
TRBV7-9,13,TRBJ1-2,CASSGGQPYGYTF
TRBV19,13,TRBJ1-1,CASGRQGNTEAFF
TRBV23-1,18,TRBJ1-4,CASSQTSGADRFGEKLFF
TRBV2,13,TRBJ2-3,CASSDSRTDTQYF
TRBV27,13,TRBJ2-1,CASSLGTGSEQFF
TRBV6-4,14,TRBJ2-1,CASSDGGGGNEQFF
TRBV11-2,14,TRBJ1-4,CASSLGGRVGKLFF
TRBV4-3,17,TRBJ2-7,CASSQGWRASGSYEQYF